This entry concerns a single T cell receptor beta chain. Measured with immunoSEQ multiplex PCR; TCRdb has only the in-frame clones, and not every one. Of around 67,000 clones listed, 80% to 90% are singletons. The sample comes from a study of blood T cell repertoires in COVID-19. The source of this sequence is a woman older than 75 with active or convalescent COVID-19. The material sequenced was peripheral blood.

CDR3 nucleotide sequence: TGTGCCAGCAGTTTAGTTGTCGGGGGTGGCTACACCTTC. Amino acid sequence: CASSLVVGGGYTF. This chain uses TRBV12-3 or TRBV12-4 with TRBJ1-2, with a tentative D call TRBD1 (5 bases). V lost 1 base and J lost 7, with 10 bases in between. The CDR3 is made up of 13 amino acids.